The clone carrying this TCR beta chain was detected only a few times. No antigen is known for it. Time point defined: patch test 1, 2 weeks after DPC sensitization. Treatment noted: therapeutic diphenylcyclopropenone sensitization with weekly scalp DPC. Each patch-test visit's blood sample preceded patch application. The data are from a study of human T cells and chemical hapten exposure. TCRdb called the RACE reads again in MiXCR, with one record for every CDR3 protein. The profile shows just under 350,000 distinct CDR3 sequences, roughly 6.9% of them singletons. General study points: The number of TCRs above 1 in 1000 frequency did not change after DPC sensitization.

Germline V lookup: CDR1 SGHTA, CDR2 FQGNSA. The CDR3 extends over 14 amino acids. V lost 8 bases and J lost 5, with 17 bases in between. The V call is TRBV7-2, the J call TRBJ2-3, with D possibly being TRBD2 (6 bases). The origin of this receptor is a woman between 18 and 29 years old with alopecia areata. Some clones in this sample may be carry-over from other donors' samples. The sample here was whole blood, taken in connection with sensitization to the hapten diphenylcyclopropenone (DPC). The CDR3 reads CASLTSVGIDTQYF. The CDR3 coding sequence is TGTGCCAGCTTGACTAGTGTAGGAATAGATACGCAGTATTTT.